The 32 T cell receptor beta chains below were found in one sample sequenced in a study of identical twins. TCRdb re-called the 5' RACE reads with MiXCR, one entry per CDR3 protein. Here the sample spans around 250,000 distinct CDR3 sequences, about 13% being singletons. This sample was also put to use in a study of yellow fever vaccine responses in identical twins.

The specimen sequenced was memory (CD45RO+) T cells sorted from blood. The receptors come from a woman under 30 in good health.

In this sample, this clonotype turned up a few times. The CDR3 DNA follows: TGTGCCAGCAGAGCGACAGGGCCCTATAATTCACCCCTCCACTTT. Its translation is CASRATGPYNSPLHF. The chain joins TRBV6-1 to TRBJ1-6; 7 bases agree with TRBD1. V lost 6 bases and J lost 2; bases outside the gene matches: 4. Germline V gene sequence: CDR1 MNHNS, CDR2 SASEGT. The CDR3 has 15 residues.

The chain has TRBV3-1 and TRBJ2-6; TRBD2 agrees at 10 bases. After removal of 3 bases from V and 4 bases from J, the junction contained 3 bases not matched to a gene. CDR1 is LGHDT and CDR2 is YNNKEL in the germline V gene (reference sequence). The CDR3 runs to 16 residues. In DNA form, the CDR3 reads TGTGCCAGCAGCCAGGGACTAGCGACAGGGGCCAACGTCCTGACTTTC. The encoded protein is CASSQGLATGANVLTF.

This clonotype occurred many times. V and J are TRBV7-9 and TRBJ1-1, with D perhaps matching TRBD1 (6 bases). Germline V CDR1 and CDR2: SEHNR, FQNEAQ (reference sequence). This CDR3 comprises 15 residues. V was pared by 5 bases and J by 2 bases, with 15 bases between. The CDR3 nucleotides read TGTGCCAGCAGCCTCAGGAACAGGGAAAACACTGAAGCTTTCTTT. Its protein is CASSLRNRENTEAFF.

J is TRBJ1-2 and V is TRBV4-2; D is possibly TRBD1 (6 bases). The ends were cut back, 4 bases at V and 6 bases at J, with 21 bases in the middle. Germline V lookup: CDR1 LGHNA, CDR2 YNFKEQ. The CDR3 is 16 amino acids. The CDR3 sequence is CASSRESGTFGDGYTF. CDR3 nucleotide sequence: TGTGCCAGCAGCCGGGAGAGCGGGACATTCGGGGATGGCTACACCTTC.

This sequence joins TRBV2 and TRBJ1-3, with D uncertain. Trimming removed 7 bases at V and 1 base at J, with 11 bases between. Germline loops: CDR1 SNHLY, CDR2 FYNNEI. CDR3 length: 14 amino acids. CDR3 sequence: CASIVGFSGNTIYF. In DNA form, the CDR3 reads TGTGCCAGCATCGTAGGGTTTTCTGGAAACACCATATATTTT.

The J gene is TRBJ2-5, the V gene TRBV6-2 or TRBV6-3; D is undetermined. Trimming stripped 2 bases from V and 5 bases from J, with 12 bases between. CDR1 is MNHEY, CDR2 SVGEGT, per germline. This CDR3 is built from 14 residues. CDR3 region: CASSYRGSRETQYF. In DNA, the CDR3 is TGTGCCAGCAGTTACCGAGGAAGTAGGGAGACCCAGTACTTC.

This sequence joins TRBV29-1 and TRBJ1-2, with a weak D call TRBD1 (5 bases). The CDR3 sequence is 9 residues long. Germline assignment: CDR1 SQVTM and CDR2 ANQGSEA. The V end was cut by 4 bases, the J end by 8 bases, with 5 bases between. CDR3 sequence reads: CSVGDGYTF. The CDR3 DNA follows: TGCAGCGTTGGGGACGGCTACACCTTC. The full variable domain, in which reference TRBV29-1 and TRBJ1-2 provide the parts outside the CDR3, is SAVISQKPSRDICQRGTSLTIQCQVDSQVTMMFWYRQQPGQSLTLIATANQGSEATYESGFVIDKFPISRPNLTFSTLTVSNMSPEDSSIYLCSVGDGYTFGSGTRLTVV.

The V and J genes are TRBV15 and TRBJ2-7, with D possibly matching TRBD2 (5 bases). The germline V gene has CDR1 LNHNV and CDR2 YYDKDF (reference sequence). The CDR3 has 15 amino acids. V was trimmed by 4 bases and J by 0 bases, leaving 13 bases between them. For the CDR3, the DNA is TGTGCCACCAGCACCCCAATGGGAGCCTCCTACGAGCAGTACTTC. Translation: CATSTPMGASYEQYF.

This chain joins TRBV20-1 and TRBJ1-4; TRBD1 might be the D (5 bases). This CDR3 spans 12 amino acids. The V end lost 5 bases, the J end lost 8 bases, and 12 bases lay between the germline ends. Germline values: CDR1 DFQATT, CDR2 SNEGSKA (reference sequence). The CDR3: CSAQLWGEKLFF. As DNA, the CDR3 is TGCAGTGCTCAGCTCTGGGGCGAAAAACTGTTTTTT.

The V gene is TRBV20-1, the J gene TRBJ2-2; 9 bases are shared with TRBD2. CDR1 and CDR2 from the germline V gene are DFQATT and SNEGSKA (reference sequence). There are 20 residues in the CDR3. Trimming cost V 3 bases and J 7 bases; bases outside gene matches: 24. CDR3 residues: CSARTARGIAGVGVFGELFF. In nucleotides, the CDR3 is TGCAGTGCTAGGACGGCACGGGGGATAGCGGGAGTAGGGGTCTTCGGGGAGCTGTTTTTT.

Many counts were recorded for this clonotype. V gene TRBV6-1 combines with J gene TRBJ1-5; D possibly corresponds to TRBD1 (5 bases). CDR3 length: 15 amino acids. The germline V gene has CDR1 MNHNS and CDR2 SASEGT. Trimming removed 0 bases at V and 7 bases at J, with 13 bases between. DNA of the CDR3: TGTGCCAGCAGTGAAGCGCTGGGGGATCCACAGCCCCAGCATTTT. As protein: CASSEALGDPQPQHF.

This clonotype was seen more than once but under ten times. The chain recombines TRBV5-1 with TRBJ1-1, with D possibly being TRBD1 (5 bases). The germline gives CDR1 SGHRS, CDR2 YFSETQ. CDR3 length: 15 amino acids. Trimming stripped 5 bases from V and 1 base from J, with 15 bases between. The CDR3 DNA reads TGCGCCAGCAGGTCGACCGGGACGGCGAACACTGAAGCTTTCTTT. Translation: CASRSTGTANTEAFF. The entire variable domain, with the rest obtained from reference TRBV5-1 and TRBJ1-1, is as follows: KAGVTQTPRYLIKTRGQQVTLSCSPISGHRSVSWYQQTPGQGLQFLFEYFSETQRNKGNFPGRFSGRQFSNSRSEMNVSTLELGDSALYLCASRSTGTANTEAFFGQGTRLTVV.

The sample holds a few counts of this clonotype. The chain joins TRBV4-2 to TRBJ1-5; 8 bases are a match to TRBD1. Per germline, CDR1 LGHNA and CDR2 YNFKEQ. The CDR3 is 17 residues long. Unmatched junction bases numbered 10, after V lost 4 bases and J lost 2 bases. CDR3 nucleotide sequence: TGTGCCAGCAGCCCCCGGACAGGGTTTATGGGCAATCAGCCCCAGCATTTT. Translation gives CASSPRTGFMGNQPQHF.

This chain uses TRBV19 with TRBJ2-2, with D perhaps being TRBD1 or TRBD2 (6 bases each). The germline gives CDR1 LNHDA, CDR2 SQIVND (reference sequence). The CDR3 has 14 residues. V was shortened by 11 bases and J by 5 bases, with 18 bases between the two germline ends. CDR3 in amino acids: CADRGGRRTGELFF. In DNA form, the CDR3 reads TGTGCCGATCGAGGGGGGAGAAGGACCGGGGAGCTGTTTTTT.

The chain carries TRBV24-1 and TRBJ2-2, with unresolved D. Germline lookup yields CDR1 KGHDR and CDR2 SFDVKD. CDR3 size: 14 residues. The ends were cut back, 3 bases at V and 6 bases at J, with 10 bases in the middle. CDR3 amino acids: CATSDPAPAGELFF. The CDR3 DNA follows: TGTGCCACCAGTGATCCGGCCCCGGCCGGGGAGCTGTTTTTT.

A few counts support this clonotype. The chain has TRBV5-1 and TRBJ2-5; 8 bases are a match to TRBD1. After removal of 4 bases from V and 5 bases from J, the junction contained 7 bases not matched to a gene. The CDR3 covers 14 residues. Germline-derived CDR1 and CDR2 are SGHRS and YFSETQ. The CDR3 spells CASSGRTGRETQYF. As DNA, the CDR3 is TGCGCCAGCAGCGGAAGGACAGGGAGGGAGACCCAGTACTTC.

The rearrangement uses TRBV27 and TRBJ1-5; D perhaps matches TRBD1 (5 bases). The CDR3 totals 14 residues. V gave up 3 bases and J gave up 4 bases, with 10 bases separating them. Germline CDR1 and CDR2: MNHEY and SMNVEV (reference sequence). CDR3 region: CASSLAGLNQPQHF. The CDR3 nucleotides are TGTGCCAGCAGTTTGGCGGGGCTGAATCAGCCCCAGCATTTT.

This clonotype was seen a handful of times. The V and J genes are TRBV5-1 and TRBJ1-1; D call uncertain. Germline assignment: CDR1 SGHRS and CDR2 YFSETQ. Trimming pared 4 bases from V and 3 bases from J, leaving 19 bases between. The CDR3 runs 16 residues. In nucleotides, the CDR3 is TGCGCCAGCAGCCAGCAAGAGGTGGCGCCGGACACTGAAGCTTTCTTT. Protein sequence: CASSQQEVAPDTEAFF. Full variable domain (remainder filled in from reference TRBV5-1 and TRBJ1-1): KAGVTQTPRYLIKTRGQQVTLSCSPISGHRSVSWYQQTPGQGLQFLFEYFSETQRNKGNFPGRFSGRQFSNSRSEMNVSTLELGDSALYLCASSQQEVAPDTEAFFGQGTRLTVV.

V usage is TRBV9 and J usage is TRBJ2-2; TRBD2 might be the D (5 bases). This CDR3 has 14 amino acids. Germline V CDR1 and CDR2: SGDLS, YYNGEE. The V end lost 10 bases, the J end lost 1 base, and 14 bases lay between the germline ends. CDR3 in DNA: TGTGCCTCAAACCCCGGGGAGAACACCGGGGAGCTGTTTTTT. Protein product: CASNPGENTGELFF.

V and J are TRBV6-1 and TRBJ2-7; 9 nucleotides align to TRBD1. Trimming cost V 6 bases and J 4 bases; bases outside gene matches: 13. Germline lookup yields CDR1 MNHNS and CDR2 SASEGT. The CDR3 runs to 16 residues. CDR3 nucleotides: TGTGCCAGCAGGAGAGCCGGGACAGGGTTTTCGTACGAGCAGTACTTC. Translating it yields CASRRAGTGFSYEQYF.

V is TRBV4-2 and J is TRBJ2-2; maybe TRBD2 (6 bases). The V gene's germline CDR1 is LGHNA and CDR2 YNFKEQ. Trimming stripped 0 bases from V and 6 bases from J, with 8 bases between. The CDR3 runs 14 residues. The CDR3 loop is CASSQEWDSGELFF. The CDR3 DNA is TGTGCCAGCAGCCAAGAATGGGACTCCGGGGAGCTGTTTTTT.

The chain couples TRBV5-6 to TRBJ2-7; 9 bases map to TRBD1. CDR3 length: 16 residues. V shed 1 base and J 2 bases; nucleotides not matched to a gene: 7. The germline CDR1 and CDR2 sequences are SGHDT and YYEEEE. CDR3 bases: TGTGCCAGCAGCTTGTGGGGGACAGGGTACACCTACGAGCAGTACTTC. This translates into CASSLWGTGYTYEQYF.

This clonotype was detected a few times. This rearrangement joins TRBV15 to TRBJ2-3; 7 bases match TRBD1. This CDR3 has 13 amino acids. Germline trimming cut 8 bases from V and 2 bases from J; bases unmatched to any gene: 4. Germline assignment: CDR1 LNHNV and CDR2 YYDKDF (reference sequence). The CDR3 bases are TGTGCCACCCAGGACAGGCTCACAGATACGCAGTATTTT. The encoded protein is CATQDRLTDTQYF.

The chain employs TRBV4-3 and TRBJ2-5; tentative D call: TRBD2 (7 bases). Trimming took off 0 bases at V and 2 bases at J, with 13 bases between the two ends. The CDR3 runs to 16 residues. In germline, CDR1 is LGHNA, CDR2 YSLEER. The CDR3 coding sequence is TGCGCCAGCAGCCAAGATGAGGGAGGGGGGCAAGAGACCCAGTACTTC. As protein: CASSQDEGGGQETQYF.

This clonotype was observed a few times. The chain is built from TRBV20-1 and TRBJ2-4; D is possibly TRBD1 (6 bases). From germline, CDR1 is DFQATT and CDR2 SNEGSKA (reference sequence). The CDR3 runs to 14 residues. V lost 2 bases and J lost 6, with 14 bases in between. The CDR3 region is CSARTGITLNIQYF. The CDR3 DNA follows: TGCAGTGCTAGAACAGGGATAACATTAAACATTCAGTACTTC.

Concerning this clonotype: One junction end does not reproduce the germline sequence, and a read error may be involved. This rearrangement joins TRBV7-7 to TRBJ2-5; D uncertain. CDR1 is SSHAT, CDR2 FNYEAQ, per germline (reference sequence). The CDR3 contains 15 residues. Here the CDR3 reads CASSSFLGLGETQYF. The CDR3 DNA reads TGTGCTAGCAGCTCGTTTCTCGGTCTGGGAGAGACCCAGTACTTC.

The rearrangement joins TRBV18 to TRBJ2-7, with D perhaps assigned TRBD1 or TRBD2 (5 bases each). The V end lost 2 bases, the J end lost 5 bases, and 13 bases lay between the germline ends. The germline CDR1 and CDR2 sequences are KGHSH and LQKENI. The CDR3 is 14 residues long. The CDR3 DNA reads TGTGCCAGCTCACCATGGGCCTTGGGGGACGAGCAGTACTTC. Its translation is CASSPWALGDEQYF.

This clonotype was counted many times. The V call is TRBV18, the J call TRBJ2-7; D perhaps matches TRBD1 (5 bases). V gave up 6 bases and J gave up 1 base, with 13 bases separating them. In germline, CDR1 is KGHSH, CDR2 LQKENI. The CDR3 length is 14 residues. The CDR3 coding sequence is TGTGCCAGCTCGCAAAATCAGGGTTCCTACGAGCAGTACTTC. Protein: CASSQNQGSYEQYF.

V and J are TRBV30 and TRBJ1-1; TRBD1 might be the D (6 bases). With 1 base removed from V and 1 base from J, the gap between germline ends came to 7 bases. This CDR3 has 13 amino acids. Germline CDR1 reads GTSNPN; CDR2 reads SVGIG (reference sequence). The CDR3 reads CAWSGDKNTEAFF. The CDR3 DNA is TGTGCCTGGAGTGGGGACAAGAACACTGAAGCTTTCTTT.

The CDR3 protein is CASSFEAGLFYEQYF. In nucleotides, the CDR3 is TGTGCCAGCAGTTTTGAGGCGGGACTCTTCTACGAGCAGTACTTC. The chain joins TRBV28 to TRBJ2-7, with D perhaps matching TRBD2 (6 bases). V was shortened by 3 bases and J by 3 bases, with 15 bases between the two germline ends. The CDR3 is made up of 15 amino acids. In germline, CDR1 is MDHEN, CDR2 SYDVKM.

The V call is TRBV6-1, the J call TRBJ2-1; D uncertain. Germline values: CDR1 MNHNS, CDR2 SASEGT. This CDR3 has 12 residues. With 4 bases removed from V and 8 bases from J, the gap between germline ends came to 9 bases. The chain's CDR3 is CASSVPRYEQFF. Written as DNA, the CDR3 is TGTGCCAGCAGTGTGCCTCGGTATGAGCAGTTCTTC.

A few counts support this clonotype. V gene TRBV25-1 combines with J gene TRBJ2-1; D may correspond to TRBD1 or TRBD2 (7 bases each). V shed 9 bases and J shed 4 bases, with 16 bases lying between them. Germline V lookup: CDR1 MGHDK, CDR2 SYGVNS. The CDR3 consists of 14 residues. The CDR3 DNA is TGTGCCAGTAGGGGGGGACAGCTGTACAATGAGCAGTTCTTC. Its protein product is CASRGGQLYNEQFF.